The source of this T cell receptor (beta chain) is a study of regulatory T cells in long-lasting Graves disease. V gave up 2 bases and J gave up 6 bases, with 11 bases separating them. Germline CDR1 SGHTA, CDR2 FQGNSA. CDR3 size: 14 residues. Time point specified: newly diagnosed GD, antithyroid drugs for less than 3 months. Following extraction of RNA from PBMCs, that RNA was used to make the TCR library. In building TCR beta libraries, iRepertoire HTBI primers were used together with Arm-PCR of CDR3 regions. MiXCR was run by TCRdb on the multiplex PCR reads, yielding one entry per CDR3 protein. This repertoire shows 500,000 to 700,000 distinct CDR3 sequences, 16% found once; its top ten account for under 20%. The same data also contributed to another study, on T cells in Graves' hyperthyroidism and ophthalmopathy. As that study records: Onset of ophthalmopathy came a median approximately 6.8 months after the model predicted it.

The sequenced sample was peripheral blood mononuclear cells (PBMCs), obtained at new diagnosis, from a patient treated with antithyroid drugs. This chain connects TRBV7-2 to TRBJ1-5; weak D call: TRBD1 (5 bases). The source is a woman aged 25-40 years with Graves disease. CDR3 in DNA: TGTGCCAGCAGCTTAAATGTCGGGGGTCAGCCCCAGCATTTT. The encoded protein is CASSLNVGGQPQHF.